What follows are 29 T cell receptor beta chains derived from one specimen sequenced in a study of vaccination effects on CD4 cells after COVID-19. The antigens of these receptors remain unknown. TCRdb's copy holds only in-frame clones and misses some; the assay was immunoSEQ multiplex PCR. The table lists 35,000 to 40,000 clones, approximately 68% of them singletons. Sequencing was preceded by expansion of antigen-specific CD4+ T cells with viral peptide pools in the ViraFEST assay. Following an approximately eleven-day culture, CD4+ T cells were purified. According to the study, vaccine recipients showed no prior SARS-CoV-2 infection and negative nucleocapsid antibodies. Here the sequenced sample was CD4+ T cells from PBMCs cultured with HCoV-OC43 spike peptides, taken before COVID-19 vaccination. Subset indicated: HCoV-OC43 spike overlapping peptide pool stimulation. The receptors originated from a human donor who received a COVID-19 vaccine.

This clone occurred a few times. This chain connects TRBV2 to TRBJ1-5; 11 nucleotides align to TRBD1. The CDR3 is 15 residues long. Trimming removed 6 bases from V and 7 bases from J; junction bases left unmatched: 8. Germline assignment: CDR1 SNHLY and CDR2 FYNNEI. The CDR3 DNA reads TGTGCCAGCAGACTTGGGACAGGGGGATCCCAGCCCCAGCATTTT. This translates into CASRLGTGGSQPQHF.

This clone was observed a few times. The chain recombines TRBV6-5 with TRBJ1-5, with D possibly being TRBD1 (6 bases). The CDR3 has 15 residues. Trimming removed 6 bases from V and 2 bases from J, with 14 bases in between. Germline values: CDR1 MNHEY, CDR2 SVGAGI. This CDR3 reads CASSPGVGGNQPQHF. The CDR3 DNA is TGTGCCAGCAGCCCAGGGGTTGGCGGCAATCAGCCCCAGCATTTT.

V is TRBV6-5 and J is TRBJ1-4; 7 bases line up with TRBD1. After removal of 6 bases from V and 8 bases from J, the junction contained 12 bases not matched to a gene. The CDR3 is 15 amino acids. The germline gives CDR1 MNHEY, CDR2 SVGAGI. This CDR3 is CASSLTGQGVEKLFF. The CDR3, as DNA: TGTGCCAGCAGCCTGACAGGGCAGGGGGTGGAAAAACTGTTTTTT.

There are a few counts of this clone. V gene TRBV2 combines with J gene TRBJ1-5; tentative D call: TRBD1 (5 bases). Between the trimmed V and J ends, which lost 6 bases and 4 bases, there was a span of 10 bases. In germline, CDR1 is SNHLY, CDR2 FYNNEI. CDR3 length: 13 residues. CDR3 in amino acids: CASRREGNQPQHF. CDR3 DNA sequence: TGTGCCAGCAGGAGGGAGGGGAATCAGCCCCAGCATTTT.

The chain has TRBV14 and TRBJ2-1; the match to TRBD1 covers 10 bases. Trimming removed 0 bases from V and 2 bases from J; junction bases left unmatched: 7. Germline V CDR1 and CDR2: SGHDN, FVKESK. This CDR3 is 18 amino acids long. The CDR3 here is CASSQDEWGTGAYNEQFF. The CDR3 bases are TGTGCCAGCAGCCAAGATGAATGGGGGACAGGGGCCTACAATGAGCAGTTCTTC.

The V call is TRBV5-1, the J call TRBJ1-5, with 7 bases matching TRBD1. The CDR3 contains 14 residues. CDR1 is SGHRS, CDR2 YFSETQ, per germline. V lost 4 bases, J lost 2 bases, and 3 bases stayed unmatched. The DNA for the CDR3 is TGCGCCAGCAGCCCCACAGGGGGCAATCAGCCCCAGCATTTT. This sequence encodes CASSPTGGNQPQHF. The variable domain in full, completed from reference TRBV5-1 and TRBJ1-5, reads KAGVTQTPRYLIKTRGQQVTLSCSPISGHRSVSWYQQTPGQGLQFLFEYFSETQRNKGNFPGRFSGRQFSNSRSEMNVSTLELGDSALYLCASSPTGGNQPQHFGDGTRLSIL.

There are a few counts of this clone. J is TRBJ1-2 and V is TRBV5-4, with 7 bases that match TRBD1. Germline V CDR1 and CDR2: SGHNT, YYREEE (reference sequence). J lost 6 bases, V lost 3 bases, and 14 bases had no gene match. The CDR3 is 16 residues long. As DNA, the CDR3 is TGTGCCAGCAGCTCCCTGGGTTTTACAGGGGAGGATGGCTACACCTTC. Amino acid sequence: CASSSLGFTGEDGYTF.

The CDR3 protein is CASRSGTSGGAREQFF. In DNA, the CDR3 is TGTGCCAGCAGGAGTGGGACTAGCGGGGGGGCCCGTGAGCAGTTCTTC. This sequence joins TRBV2 and TRBJ2-1, with TRBD2 matching over 16 bases. This CDR3 has 16 amino acids. CDR1 is SNHLY and CDR2 is FYNNEI in the germline V gene. The J segment lost 9 bases and the V segment lost 6 bases, leaving 8 bases of the junction unmatched.

This clone was recorded a few times. V is TRBV14 and J is TRBJ1-1, with a possible D match to TRBD1 (5 bases). V was clipped by 3 bases and J by 5 bases, with 16 bases between them. The length of the CDR3 is 15 residues. CDR1 and CDR2 (germline): SGHDN, FVKESK. Written as DNA, the CDR3 is TGTGCCAGCAGCCAGTCGAGAGGATGGGGGACTGAAGCTTTCTTT. Protein sequence: CASSQSRGWGTEAFF. Drawing the rest from reference TRBV14 and TRBJ1-1, the complete variable domain is EAGVTQFPSHSVIEKGQTVTLRCDPISGHDNLYWYRRVMGKEIKFLLHFVKESKQDESGMPNNRFLAERTGGTYSTLKVQPAELEDSGVYFCASSQSRGWGTEAFFGQGTRLTVV.

This chain connects TRBV19 to TRBJ1-2; D not resolved. V lost 0 bases, J lost 3 bases, and 14 bases lay in between. CDR3 length equals 16 residues. The V gene's germline CDR1 is LNHDA and CDR2 SQIVND (reference sequence). DNA for the CDR3: TGTGCCAGTAGTATAGATATTAGGGTCGGACACTATGGCTACACCTTC. It specifies CASSIDIRVGHYGYTF.

This sequence joins TRBV10-1 and TRBJ1-1; D is uncertain. V was clipped by 5 bases and J by 0 bases, with 10 bases between them. Germline V CDR1 and CDR2: WNHNN, SYGVQD (reference sequence). The CDR3 length is 14 residues. CDR3 bases: TGCGCCAGCAGTCCGGCCGGACTGAACACTGAAGCTTTCTTT. Translation: CASSPAGLNTEAFF.

CDR3 sequence (DNA): TGTGCCAGCAGTATCAAAGGAAACATTCAGTACTTC. Amino acid sequence: CASSIKGNIQYF. The V gene is TRBV6-5, the J gene TRBJ2-4, with no clear D. The length of the CDR3 is 12 residues. Trimming pared 5 bases from V and 6 bases from J, leaving 8 bases between. Germline CDR1 and CDR2: MNHEY and SVGAGI.

This chain uses TRBV27 with TRBJ2-2; D may match TRBD1 or TRBD2 (6 bases each). Per germline, CDR1 MNHEY and CDR2 SMNVEV (reference sequence). The CDR3 extends over 15 amino acids. V was shortened by 6 bases and J by 0 bases, with 11 bases between the two germline ends. DNA of the CDR3: TGTGCCAGCAGGCGCGGGACAACGAACACCGGGGAGCTGTTTTTT. Translation: CASRRGTTNTGELFF.

V usage is TRBV5-5 and J usage is TRBJ1-5; D is possibly TRBD1 (5 bases). Germline V gene lookup returns CDR1 SGHKS and CDR2 YYEKEE (reference sequence). V was shortened by 3 bases and J by 2 bases, with 9 bases between the two germline ends. The CDR3 runs 14 residues. CDR3 coding DNA: TGTGCCAGCAGCTCGCAGGGAGGCAATCAGCCCCAGCATTTT. This translates into CASSSQGGNQPQHF.

The chain joins TRBV2 to TRBJ2-7, with no clear D. The V and J ends lost 4 bases and 4 bases respectively, with 11 bases between them. The CDR3 covers 13 residues. Germline V gene data show CDR1 as SNHLY and CDR2 as FYNNEI. CDR3 bases: TGTGCCAGCAGTGGTACATTTGAGTACGAGCAGTACTTC. Its protein is CASSGTFEYEQYF.

V is TRBV4-1 and J is TRBJ1-4; 8 bases fit TRBD1. This CDR3 is 15 amino acids long. CDR1 and CDR2 (germline): MGHRA, YSYEKL. The J segment lost 7 bases and the V segment lost 3 bases, leaving 7 bases of the junction unmatched. CDR3 in amino acids: CASSQTGTGAEKLFF. In nucleotides, the CDR3 is TGCGCCAGCAGCCAGACCGGGACAGGAGCTGAAAAACTGTTTTTT.

V and J are TRBV18 and TRBJ2-3, with 8 bases matching TRBD2. Germline V lookup: CDR1 KGHSH, CDR2 LQKENI. The CDR3 is 17 amino acids. V lost 2 bases, J lost 6 bases, and 13 bases stayed unmatched. This CDR3 reads CASSPGLLAEARDTQYF. In DNA form, the CDR3 reads TGTGCCAGCTCACCAGGCTTACTAGCGGAGGCCAGGGATACGCAGTATTTT. The complete variable domain, with remaining parts taken from reference TRBV18 and TRBJ2-3, reads NAGVMQNPRHLVRRRGQEARLRCSPMKGHSHVYWYRQLPEEGLKFMVYLQKENIIDESGMPKERFSAEFPKEGPSILRIQQVVRGDSAAYFCASSPGLLAEARDTQYFGPGTRLTVL.

This clone was found a few times. The gene calls are TRBV6-5 and TRBJ2-3, with D perhaps TRBD1 or TRBD2 (6 bases each). V dropped 5 bases and J dropped 8 bases, with 14 bases sitting between them. The CDR3 spans 13 residues. Germline CDR1 reads MNHEY; CDR2 reads SVGAGI. CDR3 loop: CASSTGTPSTQYF. DNA of the CDR3: TGTGCCAGCAGTACAGGGACTCCGAGTACGCAGTATTTT.

The rearrangement joins TRBV19 to TRBJ1-1, with D possibly TRBD1 on 6 matching bases. Germline CDR1 is LNHDA and CDR2 is SQIVND (reference sequence). This CDR3 comprises 14 residues. The V and J ends lost 9 bases and 0 bases respectively, with 14 bases between them. CDR3 sequence (DNA): TGTGCCAGCCGGGACAAAGCAATGAACACTGAAGCTTTCTTT. It yields the protein CASRDKAMNTEAFF.

V is TRBV18 and J is TRBJ1-1; TRBD1 matches at 11 bases. The J segment lost 1 base and the V segment lost 5 bases, leaving 9 bases of the junction unmatched. Germline CDR1 KGHSH, CDR2 LQKENI. The CDR3 loop spans 17 amino acids. The CDR3 DNA sequence: TGTGCCAGCTCATCCCGGACAGGGGGCTCCTCGAACACTGAAGCTTTCTTT. Its protein product is CASSSRTGGSSNTEAFF.

This chain joins TRBV18 and TRBJ1-3, with 7 bases lining up with TRBD1. V was clipped by 6 bases and J by 1 base; unmatched bases: 9. Germline CDR1 is KGHSH and CDR2 is LQKENI. The CDR3 is made up of 16 amino acids. The CDR3: CASSLGDSYSGNTIYF. The CDR3 DNA is TGTGCCAGCTCCCTTGGGGACAGCTATTCTGGAAACACCATATATTTT.

The chain is built from TRBV25-1 and TRBJ2-3; D remains ambiguous. Germline CDR1 and CDR2: MGHDK and SYGVNS. The CDR3 is 15 residues long. With 3 bases removed from V and 0 bases from J, the gap between germline ends came to 10 bases. The CDR3 DNA sequence: TGTGCCAGCAGTGAGAGGACGGAGAGCACAGATACGCAGTATTTT. Its protein is CASSERTESTDTQYF.

The V and J genes are TRBV6-5 and TRBJ1-3; 8 bases are shared with TRBD1. The CDR3 contains 14 residues. With 6 bases clipped from V and 4 bases from J, the junction kept 5 bases outside the gene matches. Germline CDR1 MNHEY, CDR2 SVGAGI. The CDR3 sequence: CASSRTGLGNTIYF. The CDR3 nucleotides are TGTGCCAGCAGCCGGACAGGGTTGGGAAACACCATATATTTT.

The chain couples TRBV5-1 to TRBJ2-5; D gene unclear. V lost 5 bases, J lost 2 bases, and 16 bases lay in between. CDR1 is SGHRS and CDR2 is YFSETQ in the germline V gene. The CDR3 sequence is 15 residues long. The CDR3 DNA reads TGCGCCAGCAGTCTCAACCCGGGCGGTCAAGAGACCCAGTACTTC. This translates into CASSLNPGGQETQYF.

The V call is TRBV3-1 (or the pseudogene TRBV3-2), the J call TRBJ1-5; D may be TRBD1 (5 bases). In germline, CDR1 is LGHDT, CDR2 YNNKEL (reference sequence). V was shortened by 3 bases and J by 4 bases, with 10 bases between the two germline ends. The CDR3 is 14 residues long. CDR3 sequence reads: CASSQSWGNQPQHF. The CDR3 DNA follows: TGTGCCAGCAGCCAGTCGTGGGGGAATCAGCCCCAGCATTTT.

This chain connects TRBV3-1 (or the pseudogene TRBV3-2) to TRBJ2-2; D gene uncertain. Per germline, CDR1 LGHDT and CDR2 YNNKEL (reference sequence). V was pared by 6 bases and J by 6 bases, with 14 bases between. This CDR3 comprises 14 residues. CDR3 sequence: CASREGLSPGELFF. The DNA of the CDR3 is TGTGCCAGCAGGGAAGGGCTATCCCCCGGGGAGCTGTTTTTT.

Notes on this clone: The same CDR3 can be traced to other DNA sequences in this sample. The chain uses TRBV10-3 and TRBJ1-2; 7 nucleotides line up with TRBD1. V shed 0 bases and J 4 bases; nucleotides not matched to a gene: 5. Germline CDR1 reads ENHRY; CDR2 reads SYGVKD. This CDR3 has 15 residues. CDR3 in amino acids: CAISESGGAGYGYTF. CDR3 DNA sequence: TGTGCCATCAGTGAGTCAGGGGGCGCGGGCTATGGCTACACCTTC.

This chain joins TRBV5-1 and TRBJ1-4; D is perhaps TRBD1 (5 bases). V gave up 4 bases and J gave up 5 bases, with 15 bases separating them. In germline, CDR1 is SGHRS, CDR2 YFSETQ. This CDR3 has 15 residues. The CDR3 is CASSLAGTENEKLFF. Written as DNA, the CDR3 is TGCGCCAGCAGCCTGGCCGGGACGGAGAATGAAAAACTGTTTTTT. Looking up the rest from reference TRBV5-1 and TRBJ1-4 gives the full variable domain: KAGVTQTPRYLIKTRGQQVTLSCSPISGHRSVSWYQQTPGQGLQFLFEYFSETQRNKGNFPGRFSGRQFSNSRSEMNVSTLELGDSALYLCASSLAGTENEKLFFGSGTQLSVL.

The chain recombines TRBV6-5 with TRBJ2-7, with D perhaps TRBD1 (5 bases). Looked up from germline, CDR1 is MNHEY and CDR2 is SVGAGI. Trimming left V 6 bases short and J 1 base short, with 16 bases between. This CDR3 region has 15 residues. CDR3 DNA: TGTGCCAGCAGGTCACACCAAGACAGTTCCTACGAGCAGTACTTC. Its protein is CASRSHQDSSYEQYF.